This T cell receptor beta chain was recorded in a study of vaccination and CD4 T cells after COVID-19. Turning to the study itself: Post-vaccine sampling followed dose two by a median roughly 65 days (range 14 to 241). Stimulation of cells relied on overlapping spike peptides derived from SARS-CoV-2, HCoV-NL63, HCoV-OC43 and HCoV-229E.

The CDR3 is 13 residues long. CDR1 is MNHEY, CDR2 SVGAGI, per germline. V was cut by 2 bases and J by 1 base, with 5 bases left in between. The Oncomine TCR Beta short-read assay was what sequenced the DNA obtained from cultured CD4+ T cells. TCRdb re-called the PCR reads with MiXCR, one entry per CDR3 protein. The table includes 13,000 or so distinct CDR3 sequences, less than 50% detected once. This clonotype was detected a few times. What it binds is unknown. Treatment given: approximately 9-day PBMC culture with coronavirus spike peptide pools or control peptides (ViraFEST assay). At days 3 and 7, half the medium was exchanged for fresh IL-2 medium. Findings and limits, study-wide: The median SARS-CoV-2-reactive clonotype number increased from approximately 21 to 40, without statistical significance.

J is TRBJ1-1 and V is TRBV6-5; D not resolved. This TCR was sampled from a human donor who had recovered from COVID-19. This material consisted of CD4+ T cells from blood, cultured in vitro, taken after SARS-CoV-2 vaccination. This CDR3 reads CASSYRSNTEAFF. CDR3 coding DNA: TGTGCCAGCAGTTACCGATCGAACACTGAAGCTTTCTTT.